This T cell receptor (beta chain) was obtained from a study of shared clonotypes between healthy human individuals. Turning to the study itself: Researchers drew samples from a couple of women and a few men aged 18 to 49.

Concerning this clone itself: Its antigen is as yet unknown.

Notes on the study in general: The study drew on few donors, limiting represented genetic and exposure-history diversity. Blood alone was sampled, and tissue repertoires likely differ.

V lost 4 bases, J lost 4 bases, and 12 bases lay in between. There are 14 residues in the CDR3. Germline V gives CDR1 SGDLS, CDR2 YYNGEE. None of the donors, who were healthy HIV-negative adults, had recently had acute infections or vaccinations. Data came from immunoSEQ multiplex PCR; TCRdb stores just in-frame clones and leaves some out. The table lists about 490,000 clones, less than 80% of them singletons. The chain recombines TRBV9 with TRBJ1-5; the D is unclear. Material for sequencing was PBMCs. The TCR comes from a woman in her 40s in good health. Some clones in this sample may be carry-over from other donors' samples. The CDR3 is CASSISPGNQPQHF. The CDR3 coding sequence is TGTGCCAGCAGCATATCACCCGGGAATCAGCCCCAGCATTTT.